These 9 T cell receptor beta chains were all obtained from the same sample, sequenced in a study of cytomegalovirus exposure and HLA in healthy donors. The PCR employed 60 Vbeta primers together with 13 Jbeta primers. Here immunoSEQ multiplex PCR was the method, and the copy in TCRdb shows in-frame clones only, minus some. The table lists about 160,000 clones, roughly 80% of them singletons. Sequencing was performed on PBMCs. These receptors originate from a woman in her twenties or thirties in good health and CMV-seronegative.

The CDR3: CASSTFQTEGYEQYF. The CDR3 nucleotides read TGTGCCAGCAGCACTTTCCAGACCGAGGGCTACGAGCAGTACTTC. The chain recombines TRBV5-4 with TRBJ2-7, with D maybe TRBD2 (5 bases). Germline V lookup: CDR1 SGHNT, CDR2 YYREEE (reference sequence). The CDR3 runs 15 residues. The V gene lost 4 bases and the J gene lost 3 bases, with 17 bases spanning the gap. Using reference TRBV5-4 and TRBJ2-7 for the parts outside the CDR3, the full variable domain is ETGVTQSPTHLIKTRGQQVTLRCSSQSGHNTVSWYQQALGQGPQFIFQYYREEENGRGNFPPRFSGLQFPNYSSELNVNALELDDSALYLCASSTFQTEGYEQYFGPGTRLTVT.

The chain combines TRBV29-1 with TRBJ2-3; no definite D call. The CDR3 contains 14 residues. Germline CDR1 and CDR2: SQVTM and ANQGSEA. Trimming pared 6 bases from V and 1 base from J, leaving 14 bases between. The DNA of the CDR3 is TGCAGCGTCTCAGGCTCCTCAGGCACAGATACGCAGTATTTT. As protein: CSVSGSSGTDTQYF.

The CDR3 sequence: CASSSTDRANSPLHF. In nucleotides, the CDR3 is TGTGCCAGCAGCTCTACGGACAGGGCTAATTCACCCCTCCACTTT. This rearrangement joins TRBV11-2 to TRBJ1-6, with 8 bases identical to TRBD1. Germline loops: CDR1 SGHAT, CDR2 FQNNGV. Unmatched junction bases numbered 5, after V lost 4 bases and J lost 6 bases. This CDR3 is 15 amino acids long.

This rearrangement joins TRBV27 to TRBJ1-1; TRBD1 matches 8 bases. CDR1 is MNHEY and CDR2 is SMNVEV in the germline V gene (reference sequence). V gave up 5 bases and J gave up 7 bases; unmatched junction bases: 12. This CDR3 has 15 amino acids. The CDR3 sequence: CASSTPRQGTSEAFF. The CDR3 DNA reads as TGTGCCAGCAGTACGCCGAGACAGGGGACAAGTGAAGCTTTCTTT.

This clone appeared many times. The V call is TRBV5-1, the J call TRBJ2-7; D gene uncertain. Germline V gene data show CDR1 as SGHRS and CDR2 as YFSETQ. The CDR3 loop spans 14 amino acids. V was clipped by 0 bases and J by 3 bases, with 10 bases between them. The DNA of the CDR3 is TGCGCCAGCAGCTTGGCTGGAGCAAGCTACGAGCAGTACTTC. Its protein product is CASSLAGASYEQYF. The whole variable domain, filled in from reference TRBV5-1 and TRBJ2-7, reads KAGVTQTPRYLIKTRGQQVTLSCSPISGHRSVSWYQQTPGQGLQFLFEYFSETQRNKGNFPGRFSGRQFSNSRSEMNVSTLELGDSALYLCASSLAGASYEQYFGPGTRLTVT.

This chain connects TRBV30 to TRBJ2-3; D is possibly TRBD2 (5 bases). CDR1 is GTSNPN, CDR2 SVGIG, per germline (reference sequence). CDR3 size: 13 residues. Trimming stripped 5 bases from V and 4 bases from J, with 13 bases between. In DNA form, the CDR3 reads TGTGCCTGGGCGCCGGGGAGCCCAGATACGCAGTATTTT. This encodes CAWAPGSPDTQYF.

The gene calls are TRBV10-3 and TRBJ1-3; D unclear. Trimming pared 10 bases from V and 0 bases from J, leaving 13 bases between. The V gene's germline CDR1 is ENHRY and CDR2 SYGVKD. The CDR3 has 14 amino acids. The CDR3 region is CASRIQRSGNTIYF. CDR3 nucleotide sequence: TGTGCCAGCCGGATTCAGCGCTCTGGAAACACCATATATTTT.

J is TRBJ1-1 and V is TRBV4-2; TRBD1 is a possible D gene (6 bases). The germline CDR1 and CDR2 sequences are LGHNA and YNFKEQ. This CDR3 contains 14 residues. V was pared by 5 bases and J by 0 bases, with 10 bases between. CDR3 sequence reads: CASSKKGVNTEAFF. The CDR3 coding sequence is TGTGCCAGCAGCAAGAAGGGGGTGAACACTGAAGCTTTCTTT.

This clone was seen a few times. The chain carries TRBV2 and TRBJ1-2; D is possibly TRBD1 (5 bases). The CDR3 loop spans 15 amino acids. Trimming cost V 5 bases and J 4 bases, with 17 bases left between them. From germline, CDR1 is SNHLY and CDR2 FYNNEI. The CDR3 DNA follows: TGTGCCAGCAGTAAGACCAATCAGGGTGGCTATGGCTACACCTTC. Translating it yields CASSKTNQGGYGYTF.